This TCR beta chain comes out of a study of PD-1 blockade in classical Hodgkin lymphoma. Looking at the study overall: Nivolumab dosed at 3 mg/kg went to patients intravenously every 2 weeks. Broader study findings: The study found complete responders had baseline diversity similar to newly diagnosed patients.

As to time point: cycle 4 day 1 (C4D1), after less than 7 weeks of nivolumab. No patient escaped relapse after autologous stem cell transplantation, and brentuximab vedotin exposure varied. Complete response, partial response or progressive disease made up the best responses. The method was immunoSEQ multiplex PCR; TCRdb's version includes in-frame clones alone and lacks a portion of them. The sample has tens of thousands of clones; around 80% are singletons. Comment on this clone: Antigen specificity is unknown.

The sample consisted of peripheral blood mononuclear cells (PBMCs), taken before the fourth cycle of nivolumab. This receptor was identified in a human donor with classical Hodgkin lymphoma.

The CDR3 loop is CASRDRNNEKLFF. CDR3 nucleotide sequence: TGTGCCAGCAGGGACAGGAATAATGAAAAACTGTTTTTT. This chain links TRBV6-1 with TRBJ1-4; 7 positions agree with TRBD1. Unmatched junction bases numbered 2, after V lost 6 bases and J lost 4 bases. The germline V gene has CDR1 MNHNS and CDR2 SASEGT. The CDR3 is 13 residues long.